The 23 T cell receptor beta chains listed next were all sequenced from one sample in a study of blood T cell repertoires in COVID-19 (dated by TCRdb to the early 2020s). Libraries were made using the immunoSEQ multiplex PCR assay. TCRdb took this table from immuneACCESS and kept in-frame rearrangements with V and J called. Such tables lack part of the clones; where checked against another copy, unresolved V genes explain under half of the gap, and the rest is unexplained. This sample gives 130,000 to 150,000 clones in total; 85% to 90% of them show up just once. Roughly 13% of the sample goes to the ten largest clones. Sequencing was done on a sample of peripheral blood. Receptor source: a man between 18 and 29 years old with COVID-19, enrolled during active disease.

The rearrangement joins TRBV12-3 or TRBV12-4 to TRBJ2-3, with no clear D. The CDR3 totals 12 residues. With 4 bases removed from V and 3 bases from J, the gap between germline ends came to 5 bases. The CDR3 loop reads CASSYRTDTQYF. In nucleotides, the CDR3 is TGTGCCAGCAGTTACAGAACAGATACGCAGTATTTT.

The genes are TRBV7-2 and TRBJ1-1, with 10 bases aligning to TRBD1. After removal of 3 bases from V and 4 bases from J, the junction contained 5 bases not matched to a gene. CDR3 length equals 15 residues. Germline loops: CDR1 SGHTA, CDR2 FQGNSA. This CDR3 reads CASSFGTGVSTEAFF. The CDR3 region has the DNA TGTGCCAGCAGCTTTGGGACAGGGGTGAGCACTGAAGCTTTCTTT.

In nucleotides, the CDR3 is TGTGCCAGCAGCCCCCTGAGGCGGGAGGGCCGAGTGGAGACCCAGTACTTC. Its protein product is CASSPLRREGRVETQYF. This sequence joins TRBV7-2 and TRBJ2-5; the match to TRBD2 covers 9 bases. Germline lookup yields CDR1 SGHTA and CDR2 FQGNSA. V lost 5 bases and J lost 5; bases outside the gene matches: 15. There are 17 residues in the CDR3. Together with reference TRBV7-2 and TRBJ2-5, the CDR3 gives the full variable domain: GAGVSQSPSNKVTEKGKDVELRCDPISGHTALYWYRQSLGQGLEFLIYFQGNSAPDKSGLPSDRFSAERTGGSVSTLTIQRTQQEDSAVYLCASSPLRREGRVETQYFGPGTRLLVL.

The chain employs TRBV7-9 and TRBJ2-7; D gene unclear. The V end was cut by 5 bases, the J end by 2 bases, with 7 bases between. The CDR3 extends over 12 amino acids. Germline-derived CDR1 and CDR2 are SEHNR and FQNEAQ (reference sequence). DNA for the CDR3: TGTGCCAGCAGCCCACCAGCCTACGAGCAGTACTTC. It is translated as CASSPPAYEQYF.

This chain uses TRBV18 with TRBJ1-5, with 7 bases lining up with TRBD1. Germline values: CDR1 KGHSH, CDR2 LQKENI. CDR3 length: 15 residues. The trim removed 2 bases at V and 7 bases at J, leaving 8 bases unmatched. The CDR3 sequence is CASSPNRGVEQPQHF. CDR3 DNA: TGTGCCAGCTCACCAAACAGGGGAGTGGAGCAGCCCCAGCATTTT.

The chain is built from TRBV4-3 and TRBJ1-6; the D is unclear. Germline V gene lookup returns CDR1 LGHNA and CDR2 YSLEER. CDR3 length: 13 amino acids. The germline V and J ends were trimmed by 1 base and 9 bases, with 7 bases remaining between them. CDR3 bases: TGCGCCAGCAGCCAAGTTACGGGTTCACCCCTCCACTTT. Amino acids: CASSQVTGSPLHF.

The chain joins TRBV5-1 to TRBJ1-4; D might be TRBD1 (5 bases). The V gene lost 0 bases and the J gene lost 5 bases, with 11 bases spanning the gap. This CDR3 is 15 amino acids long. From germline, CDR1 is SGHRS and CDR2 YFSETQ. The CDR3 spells CASSLAGEGNEKLFF. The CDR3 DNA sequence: TGCGCCAGCAGCTTGGCCGGGGAGGGGAATGAAAAACTGTTTTTT.

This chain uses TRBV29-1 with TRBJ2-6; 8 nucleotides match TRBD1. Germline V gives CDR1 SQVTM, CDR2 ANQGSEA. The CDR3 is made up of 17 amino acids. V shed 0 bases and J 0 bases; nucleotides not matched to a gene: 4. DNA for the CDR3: TGCAGCGTTGAAGACCCGGGACAGGTCTCTGGGGCCAACGTCCTGACTTTC. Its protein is CSVEDPGQVSGANVLTF.

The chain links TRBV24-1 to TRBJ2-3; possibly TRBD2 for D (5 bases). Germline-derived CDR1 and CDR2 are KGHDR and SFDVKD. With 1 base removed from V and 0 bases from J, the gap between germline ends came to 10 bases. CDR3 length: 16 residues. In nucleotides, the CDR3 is TGTGCCACCAGTGATTTCTCCAGCGGCAGCACAGATACGCAGTATTTT. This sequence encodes CATSDFSSGSTDTQYF.

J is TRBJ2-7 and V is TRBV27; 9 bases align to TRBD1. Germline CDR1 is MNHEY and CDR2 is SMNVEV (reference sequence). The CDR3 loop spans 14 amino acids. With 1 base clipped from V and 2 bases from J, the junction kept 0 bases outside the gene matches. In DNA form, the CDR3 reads TGTGCCAGCAGTTTATACAGGGGGCCCTACGAGCAGTACTTC. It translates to CASSLYRGPYEQYF.

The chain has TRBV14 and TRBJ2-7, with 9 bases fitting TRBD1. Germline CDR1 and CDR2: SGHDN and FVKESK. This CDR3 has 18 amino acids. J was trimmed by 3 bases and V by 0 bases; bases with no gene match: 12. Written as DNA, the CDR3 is TGTGCCAGCAGCCAAGATGGGACAGGGCTCCGGAGATTCTACGAGCAGTACTTC. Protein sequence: CASSQDGTGLRRFYEQYF. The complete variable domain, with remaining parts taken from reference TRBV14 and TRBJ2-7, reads EAGVTQFPSHSVIEKGQTVTLRCDPISGHDNLYWYRRVMGKEIKFLLHFVKESKQDESGMPNNRFLAERTGGTYSTLKVQPAELEDSGVYFCASSQDGTGLRRFYEQYFGPGTRLTVT.

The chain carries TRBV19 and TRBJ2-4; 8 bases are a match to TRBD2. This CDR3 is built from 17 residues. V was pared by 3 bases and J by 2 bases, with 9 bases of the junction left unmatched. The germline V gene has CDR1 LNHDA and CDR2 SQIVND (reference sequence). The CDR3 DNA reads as TGTGCCAGTAGTATCTTTCCGGGGGGGCTGACCAAAAACATTCAGTACTTC. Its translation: CASSIFPGGLTKNIQYF.

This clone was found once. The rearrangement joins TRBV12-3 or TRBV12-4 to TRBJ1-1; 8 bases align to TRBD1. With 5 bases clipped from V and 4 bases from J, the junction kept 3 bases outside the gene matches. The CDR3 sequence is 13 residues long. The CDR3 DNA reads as TGTGCCAGCAGTCACACAGGGGGCACTGAAGCTTTCTTT. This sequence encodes CASSHTGGTEAFF.

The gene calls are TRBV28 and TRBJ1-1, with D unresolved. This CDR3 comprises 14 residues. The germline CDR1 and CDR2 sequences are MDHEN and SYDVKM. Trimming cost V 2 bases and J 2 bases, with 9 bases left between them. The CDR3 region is CASSLAVLNTEAFF. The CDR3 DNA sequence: TGTGCCAGCAGTTTAGCTGTACTAAACACTGAAGCTTTCTTT.

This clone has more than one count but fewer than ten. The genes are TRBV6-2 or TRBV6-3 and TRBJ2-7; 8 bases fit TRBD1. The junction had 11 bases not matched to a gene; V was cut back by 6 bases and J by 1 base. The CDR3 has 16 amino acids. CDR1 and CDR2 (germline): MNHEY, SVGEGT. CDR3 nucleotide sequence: TGTGCCAGCAGCCCTACCGGGACAGGCGAGTCCTACGAGCAGTACTTC. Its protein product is CASSPTGTGESYEQYF.

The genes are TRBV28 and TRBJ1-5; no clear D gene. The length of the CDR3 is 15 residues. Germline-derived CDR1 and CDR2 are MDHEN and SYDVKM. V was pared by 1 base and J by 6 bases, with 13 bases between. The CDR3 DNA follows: TGTGCCAGCAGTTTATTCGACACTCCTGGTCAGCCCCAGCATTTT. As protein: CASSLFDTPGQPQHF. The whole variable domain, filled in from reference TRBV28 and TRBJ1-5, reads DVKVTQSSRYLVKRTGEKVFLECVQDMDHENMFWYRQDPGLGLRLIYFSYDVKMKEKGDIPEGYSVSREKKERFSLILESASTNQTSMYLCASSLFDTPGQPQHFGDGTRLSIL.

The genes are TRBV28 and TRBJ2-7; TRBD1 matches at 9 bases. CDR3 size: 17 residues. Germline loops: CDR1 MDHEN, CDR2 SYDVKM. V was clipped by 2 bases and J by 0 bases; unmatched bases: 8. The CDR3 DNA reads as TGTGCCAGCAGTTTAATCTCCGCGACAGGGGGCTCCTACGAGCAGTACTTC. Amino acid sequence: CASSLISATGGSYEQYF. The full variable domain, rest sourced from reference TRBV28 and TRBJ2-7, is DVKVTQSSRYLVKRTGEKVFLECVQDMDHENMFWYRQDPGLGLRLIYFSYDVKMKEKGDIPEGYSVSREKKERFSLILESASTNQTSMYLCASSLISATGGSYEQYFGPGTRLTVT.

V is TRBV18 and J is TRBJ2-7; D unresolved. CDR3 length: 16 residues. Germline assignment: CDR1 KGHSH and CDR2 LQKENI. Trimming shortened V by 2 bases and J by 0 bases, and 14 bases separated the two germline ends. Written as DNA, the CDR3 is TGTGCCAGCTCACCAACTTCGGCGGTGAGCTCCTACGAGCAGTACTTC. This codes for CASSPTSAVSSYEQYF.

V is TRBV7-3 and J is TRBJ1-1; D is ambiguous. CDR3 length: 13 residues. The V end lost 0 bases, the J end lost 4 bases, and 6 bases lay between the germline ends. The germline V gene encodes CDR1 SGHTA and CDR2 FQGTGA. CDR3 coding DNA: TGTGCCAGCAGCTTAACCGACTCCACTGAAGCTTTCTTT. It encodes CASSLTDSTEAFF.

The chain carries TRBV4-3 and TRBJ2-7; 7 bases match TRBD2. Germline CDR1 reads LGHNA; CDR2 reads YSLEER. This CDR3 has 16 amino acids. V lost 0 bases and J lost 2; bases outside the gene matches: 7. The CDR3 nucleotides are TGCGCCAGCAGCCAAGATTTCGCTAGCGGTCCCTACGAGCAGTACTTC. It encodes CASSQDFASGPYEQYF.

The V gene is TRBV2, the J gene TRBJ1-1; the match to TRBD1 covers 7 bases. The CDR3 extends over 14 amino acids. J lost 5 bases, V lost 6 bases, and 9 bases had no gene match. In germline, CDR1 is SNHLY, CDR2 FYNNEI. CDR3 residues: CASRGDRVWTEAFF. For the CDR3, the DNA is TGTGCCAGCAGGGGAGACAGGGTCTGGACTGAAGCTTTCTTT.

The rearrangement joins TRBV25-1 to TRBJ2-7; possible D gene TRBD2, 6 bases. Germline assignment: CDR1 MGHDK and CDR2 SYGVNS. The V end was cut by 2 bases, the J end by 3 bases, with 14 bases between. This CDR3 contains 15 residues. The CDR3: CASSEAQGGGYEQYF. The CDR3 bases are TGTGCCAGCAGTGAAGCCCAGGGAGGAGGCTACGAGCAGTACTTC.

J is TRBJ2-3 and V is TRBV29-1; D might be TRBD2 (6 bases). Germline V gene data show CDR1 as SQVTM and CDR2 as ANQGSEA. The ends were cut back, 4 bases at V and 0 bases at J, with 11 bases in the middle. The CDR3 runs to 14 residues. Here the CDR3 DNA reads TGCAGCGTTGTTACCGGGACTAGCACAGATACGCAGTATTTT. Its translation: CSVVTGTSTDTQYF.